The clone carrying this T cell receptor beta chain is labeled medium-sized. The antigen is unknown. CDR3 length: 14 residues. V lost 3 bases, J lost 3 bases, and 10 bases lay in between. Germline loops: CDR1 MNHEY, CDR2 SMNVEV (reference sequence). The source of the sample is a study of lung T cells in sarcoidosis with Löfgren's syndrome. Study-level background: Analyses focused on Löfgren's syndrome patients. Findings of the study overall: Löfgren's syndrome patients reportedly showed greatest TRAV12-1 and TRBV2 expansion versus controls.

Each CDR3 protein gets one entry after TCRdb re-called the reads with MiXCR. The table has roughly 20,000 distinct CDR3 sequences, roughly 20% seen once. The chain uses TRBV27 and TRBJ2-3; no firm D call. The material sequenced was CD4+ T cells from PBMCs. This sequence was found in a human donor with sarcoidosis (Löfgren's syndrome or another form), or a control subject (not recorded which). As DNA, the CDR3 is TGTGCCAGCAGTTTTGGCGCACCAACAGATACGCAGTATTTT. This gives the protein CASSFGAPTDTQYF.